The following is a TCR beta chain sequence with its context. This sample is part of a study of blood T cell repertoires in COVID-19. Clones were sequenced by immunoSEQ multiplex PCR, and TCRdb holds only the in-frame ones, with some missing. The sample has about 370,000 clones, 85% to 90% seen once; the top ten hold roughly 1%. CDR1 and CDR2 (germline): SNHLY, FYNNEI. This CDR3 region has 15 residues. V lost 4 bases to trimming and J lost 4 bases; unmatched junction nucleotides: 4. The source of this sequence is a man aged 18 to 29 who had recovered from COVID-19. Specimen: PBMCs or T cells enriched from blood (not recorded which). The chain combines TRBV2 with TRBJ2-6, with 7 bases that match TRBD1. CDR3 DNA sequence: TGTGCCAGCAGTGGACAGGGTCCGGGGGCCAACGTCCTGACTTTC. Protein: CASSGQGPGANVLTF.